This T cell receptor beta chain comes out of a study of blood T cell repertoires in COVID-19 (TCRdb year 2020). Broadly, across the study: The collaborator samples originated in the United States, Italy and Spain and spanned the acute and convalescent phases of COVID-19. The material from the prospective study consisted of cDNA or gDNA derived from T cells, B-cell-depleted T cells, or PBMCs. Deeply sampled blood TCRbeta repertoires from subjects exposed to, actively infected with, or recovered from COVID-19 were included in the dataset. A freely available public database, intended as a resource for researchers studying the immune response to SARS-CoV-2, is where the repertoires were released. Samples came from the ongoing ImmuneRACE study (first 160 participants) plus 1,254 subjects from 6 global collaborators. Sample metadata almost always included a de-identified subject ID, COVID-19 status, age in years and sex. HLA class I and class II types, where available, came from metadata supplied by the sample provider rather than from assay-based typing. Findings and caveats that apply to the study as a whole: How much clinical and demographic metadata was included differed by source and by participant, and the metadata was provided uncurated.

CDR1 SGHTA and CDR2 FQGNSA were looked up in the germline V gene. The CDR3 contains 14 residues, cysteine and phenylalanine counted. The DNA shown is the 42-base CDR3, in frame from base 1. The germline ends are 7 bases apart after V is trimmed by 1 base and J by 1 base. A remark on this clone: Its antigen target is currently unknown. Per-base qualities were not stored, and no clone one base away is much larger.

Whole blood was collected in K2EDTA tubes by collaborating institutions according to the institutions' own protocols. For TCRbeta analysis, collaborator samples were shipped as frozen whole blood, as isolated PBMCs, or as DNA extracted from either sample type. The immunoSEQ Assay, a bias-controlled multiplex PCR, was used to amplify TCRbeta CDR3 regions from genomic DNA. In the original analysis: Nucleated cell counts per sample were estimated from amplification of reference gene primers within the assay. Sequence reads were collapsed and filtered to measure the absolute abundance of every unique TCRbeta CDR3 rearrangement. Productive Simpson clonality was computed per sample as the square root of Simpson's diversity index over productive rearrangements. TCRdb retrieved this table from immuneACCESS and kept in-frame rearrangements only. Not all clones are present; in checked studies, unresolved V genes account for under half, and no reason is known for the remainder. The V and J calls and clone size are taken from that table; D and trimming were inferred from the DNA. Counted in this sample were about 140,000 clones; under 80% of them appeared once. The top ten clones comprise around 13% of the sample.

Recombination joined TRBV7-2 with TRBJ1-2, with the D gene not clear enough to name. Source material: peripheral blood. The source is a man older than 75 with acute or convalescent COVID-19. The CDR3 corresponds to CASSLGPVNYGYTF. The nucleotides read TGTGCCAGCAGCTTAGGCCCGGTTAACTATGGCTACACCTTC.